A single sample is the source of the 5 T cell receptor beta chains below, sequenced in a study of CD8+CD57+ T cells in acquired aplastic anemia. Profiles of TCR beta VDJ and CDR3 were generated from a genomic DNA template. TCRdb reprocessed the reads with MiXCR, giving one entry per CDR3 protein. Of over 150,000 distinct CDR3 sequences listed, around 48% were seen once; the top ten hold roughly 3.1%. All patients picked for sequencing had shown, by flow cytometry, an expansion of CD8+CD57+ cells. Sequencing was done on a sample of sorted CD4+, CD8+, or CD8+CD57+ T cells (not recorded which) from PBMCs. These receptors were collected from a human donor with aplastic anemia.

This clonotype has a count of ten or more. V and J are TRBV7-2 and TRBJ2-5; tentatively, D is TRBD1 (6 bases). There are 15 residues in the CDR3. CDR1 and CDR2 from the germline V gene are SGHTA and FQGNSA. Trimming cost V 2 bases and J 5 bases, with 15 bases left between them. CDR3 DNA: TGTGCCAGCAGCTTATCGAGGGGGAGCGGTGAGACCCAGTACTTC. Amino acids: CASSLSRGSGETQYF.

Points on this clonotype: Just one base apart from a much larger clone, this may be a read error. The V call is TRBV11-1, the J call TRBJ2-2, with TRBD2 matching over 8 bases. This CDR3 is 16 amino acids long. CDR1 SGHAT and CDR2 FQDESV come from the germline V gene (reference sequence). The CDR3, as DNA: TGTACCAGCAGCTTGGGTAGCGGGGCGAACACCGGGGAGCTGTTTTTT. It codes for CTSSLGSGANTGELFF.

This clonotype has just a few counts. The chain is built from TRBV11-2 and TRBJ2-1; D remains unclear. The germline V gene encodes CDR1 SGHAT and CDR2 FQNNGV. V lost 1 base to trimming and J lost 6 bases, with 10 bases between them. The CDR3 covers 14 residues. This CDR3 is CASSLGAAFNEQFF. Written as DNA, the CDR3 is TGTGCCAGCAGCTTAGGGGCAGCCTTCAATGAGCAGTTCTTC. Filled out from reference TRBV11-2 and TRBJ2-1, the complete variable domain reads EAGVAQSPRYKIIEKRQSVAFWCNPISGHATLYWYQQILGQGPKLLIQFQNNGVVDDSQLPKDRFSAERLKGVDSTLKIQPAKLEDSAVYLCASSLGAAFNEQFFGPGTRLTVL.

This clonotype was recorded many times. V and J are TRBV20-1 and TRBJ2-7; D uncertain. Germline V gives CDR1 DFQATT, CDR2 SNEGSKA (reference sequence). CDR3 length equals 12 residues. V lost 5 bases and J 1 base, leaving 9 bases between the germline ends. CDR3 DNA: TGCAGTGCTGGGCTTGATTCCTACGAGCAGTACTTC. Amino acids: CSAGLDSYEQYF.

The chain links TRBV20-1 to TRBJ1-4, with D perhaps matching TRBD1 (5 bases). The CDR3 runs to 13 residues. Trimming shortened V by 7 bases and J by 4 bases, and 13 bases separated the two germline ends. CDR1 is DFQATT and CDR2 is SNEGSKA in the germline V gene (reference sequence). This CDR3 reads CSGNGAINEKLFF. CDR3 DNA: TGCAGTGGAAACGGGGCCATTAATGAAAAACTGTTTTTT.